This T cell receptor (beta chain) was documented in a study of blood T cell repertoires in COVID-19. Overall study: Both acute and convalescent COVID-19 samples were obtained from the United States, Italy and Spain. Nucleic acid was either cDNA or gDNA, and it came from T cells, B-cell-depleted T cells, or PBMCs.

CDR3 length: 11 residues. Trimming removed 8 bases from V and 1 base from J, with 5 bases in between. Sequencing used immunoSEQ multiplex PCR; TCRdb keeps in-frame clones, though not all of them. The profile covers 55,000 to 70,000 clones, with 65% to 85% appearing a single time and approximately 3% taken by the ten largest. The source material was peripheral blood. This sequence joins TRBV12-3 or TRBV12-4 and TRBJ2-5, with D tentatively TRBD2 (5 bases). The receptor was isolated from a man in his sixties with acute or convalescent COVID-19. The CDR3 protein is CASGLQETQYF. Written as DNA, the CDR3 is TGTGCCAGCGGACTCCAAGAGACCCAGTACTTC.